The rows below give T cell receptor beta chains drawn from one sample of a study of blood T cells in healthy people across ages. TCRdb processed the 5' RACE reads anew with MiXCR; each CDR3 protein has one entry. The sample carries around 1,000,000 distinct CDR3 sequences, under 30% recorded once. A further study also used this sample, focusing on T cells of mothers and their children.

Sequenced: blood. The receptors were gathered from a girl aged 2 to 10 in good health. The CDR3 runs from the conserved cysteine through the conserved F or W. The D gene is left open where the match is weak.

d_call j_call cdr3_length v_call cdr3_aa
- TRBJ2-2 12 TRBV29-1 CSVGTGTGELFF
- TRBJ2-5 13 TRBV29-1 CSVLSGLVETQYF
TRBD2 TRBJ2-7 13 TRBV12-3/TRBV12-4 CASSPSDGREQYF
TRBD1 TRBJ2-4 21 TRBV12-3/TRBV12-4 CASSGQPPGQGGILAKNIQYF
- TRBJ2-2 17 TRBV9 CASSVGGRPGYTGELFF
- TRBJ2-1 15 TRBV25-1 CASSDFQSGYNEQFF
TRBD1 TRBJ1-2 15 TRBV7-3 CASSLSGQAGYGYTF
- - 14 TRBV4-3 CASSHQLGSYEQYF
TRBD1 TRBJ2-3 15 TRBV24-1 CATSDLGQATDTQYF
- TRBJ1-6 15 TRBV4-1 CASSQELQGYSPLHF
TRBD1 TRBJ1-4 17 TRBV5-5 CASSLGLVGTGEEKLFF
- TRBJ1-1 14 TRBV7-2 CASSSRGLGSEAFF
- TRBJ1-4 15 TRBV29-1 CSVFHTGIGGEKLFF
TRBD2 TRBJ2-3 13 TRBV20-1 CSAPSGGTDTQYF
- TRBJ1-1 13 TRBV7-9 CASSYALSGTAFF
- TRBJ1-2 16 TRBV5-1 CASSWTGDGTNYGYTF
TRBD1 TRBJ1-1 14 TRBV2 CASRDWTGLTEAFF
- TRBJ1-1 17 TRBV4-3 CASSQDRCQTVNTEAFF
- TRBJ1-1 14 TRBV29-1 CSVEEDRTYTEAFF
- TRBJ1-5 15 TRBV12-5 CASGLQDSRNQPQHF
- TRBJ2-4 17 TRBV6-6 CASSTHQTPLAKDIQYF
- TRBJ2-5 14 TRBV6-5 CASSYSAKSETQYF
TRBD1 TRBJ1-4 17 TRBV29-1 CSVEGDDRGLSNEKLFF
- TRBJ2-3 15 TRBV2 CASSEMKGASDTQYF
- TRBJ1-1 16 TRBV12-3/TRBV12-4 CASSPNFGGLNTEAFF
TRBD1 TRBJ1-4 15 TRBV12-3/TRBV12-4 CASSLRTGSNEKLFF